This note documents a single T cell receptor (beta chain) sequence. Its antigen is not identified. The data were obtained in a study of T cell repertoires in cytomegalovirus infection. Study-level information: Alongside well-studied HLA-B-restricted CMV epitopes, recently identified HLA-C-restricted CMV epitopes were also used. Matching HLA type and CMV infection were both indicated by public TCR beta signatures. Study-wide findings and caveats: The cumulative frequency of public TCR beta families distinguished individuals who carried CMV together with the relevant HLA. HLA-C-restricted CMV-specific TCR beta clonotypes prevailed in the ex vivo response.

One entry per CDR3 protein results from TCRdb running MiXCR on the reads. The sample lists about 920,000 distinct CDR3 sequences, roughly 31% seen once, with about 14% in the top ten. V shed 5 bases and J shed 5 bases, with 7 bases lying between them. The CDR3 has 11 amino acids. CDR1 and CDR2 from the germline V gene are SGHVS and FQNEAQ. The chain has TRBV7-8 and TRBJ2-7, with D uncertain. Sample: cultured CD8+ T cells from PBMCs, taken from culture after CMV antigen stimulation. The TCR comes from a human donor in good health (CMV status not recorded). Some clones in this sample may be carry-over from other donors' samples. The CDR3 DNA is TGTGCCAGCAGCCAGAAGGACGAGCAGTACTTC. Translated, it gives CASSQKDEQYF.